These 13 T cell receptor beta chains originate from one sample sequenced in a study of blood T cell repertoires in COVID-19. This table comes from immunoSEQ multiplex PCR, and its TCRdb copy is limited to in-frame clones, with some not included. This sample has about 190,000 clones, with more than 70% found just once. The sample comprised peripheral blood. The source of these receptors is a man aged 18 to 35 with active or convalescent COVID-19.

The J gene is TRBJ2-1, the V gene TRBV4-1; a weak D match, TRBD2 (5 bases). The germline CDR1 and CDR2 sequences are MGHRA and YSYEKL. There are 16 residues in the CDR3. Between the trimmed V and J ends, which lost 0 bases and 4 bases, there was a span of 13 bases. In nucleotides, the CDR3 is TGCGCCAGCAGCCAAGATGAAGGGAGCCAGTACAATGAGCAGTTCTTC. Translation gives CASSQDEGSQYNEQFF.

This chain's CDR3 is CASSSRGGDYEQYF. For the CDR3, the DNA is TGTGCCAGCAGCTCGCGCGGGGGAGACTACGAGCAGTACTTC. V gene TRBV5-4 combines with J gene TRBJ2-7, with TRBD2 matching 7 bases. Germline CDR1 is SGHNT and CDR2 is YYREEE (reference sequence). Losses at the gene ends were 3 bases for V and 3 bases for J; bases not matched to a gene: 6. The CDR3 is 14 residues long. Full variable domain (outside the CDR3, taken from reference TRBV5-4 and TRBJ2-7): ETGVTQSPTHLIKTRGQQVTLRCSSQSGHNTVSWYQQALGQGPQFIFQYYREEENGRGNFPPRFSGLQFPNYSSELNVNALELDDSALYLCASSSRGGDYEQYFGPGTRLTVT.

V is TRBV11-1 and J is TRBJ2-1; unclear D gene. Germline V gene lookup returns CDR1 SGHAT and CDR2 FQDESV (reference sequence). The CDR3 spans 12 residues. Between the trimmed V and J ends, which lost 5 bases and 5 bases, there was a span of 7 bases. CDR3: CASSPYNNEQFF. CDR3 bases: TGTGCCAGCAGCCCCTATAACAATGAGCAGTTCTTC. Full variable domain (rest looked up from reference TRBV11-1 and TRBJ2-1): EAEVAQSPRYKITEKSQAVAFWCDPISGHATLYWYRQILGQGPELLVQFQDESVVDDSQLPKDRFSAERLKGVDSTLKIQPAELGDSAMYLCASSPYNNEQFFGPGTRLTVL.

This chain joins TRBV15 and TRBJ2-2, with a tentative D call TRBD1 (6 bases). The V and J ends lost 9 bases and 1 base respectively, with 12 bases between them. The CDR3 length is 14 residues. The germline V gene encodes CDR1 LNHNV and CDR2 YYDKDF (reference sequence). CDR3 protein: CATGPGENTGELFF. The CDR3 nucleotides read TGTGCCACTGGGCCAGGGGAGAACACCGGGGAGCTGTTTTTT.

The rearrangement links TRBV18 to TRBJ2-5, with TRBD2 matching over 8 bases. This CDR3 comprises 15 residues. The junction had 6 bases not matched to a gene; V was cut back by 1 base and J by 5 bases. Germline V lookup: CDR1 KGHSH, CDR2 LQKENI. CDR3 loop: CASSPLSGSEETQYF. In DNA, the CDR3 is TGTGCCAGCTCACCACTAAGCGGGAGCGAGGAGACCCAGTACTTC.

The J gene is TRBJ2-3, the V gene TRBV9; 9 bases are shared with TRBD1. The germline V gene encodes CDR1 SGDLS and CDR2 YYNGEE. The CDR3 has 16 amino acids. V lost 0 bases to trimming and J lost 4 bases; unmatched junction nucleotides: 6. Here the CDR3 reads CASSVEGQGIPDTQYF. CDR3 DNA sequence: TGTGCCAGCAGCGTAGAGGGACAGGGAATCCCAGATACGCAGTATTTT. The entire variable domain, with the rest obtained from reference TRBV9 and TRBJ2-3, is as follows: DSGVTQTPKHLITATGQRVTLRCSPRSGDLSVYWYQQSLDQGLQFLIQYYNGEERAKGNILERFSAQQFPDLHSELNLSSLELGDSALYFCASSVEGQGIPDTQYFGPGTRLTVL.

This chain connects TRBV12-3 or TRBV12-4 to TRBJ1-3; no clear D gene. The CDR3 is 12 amino acids. Between the trimmed V and J ends, which lost 4 bases and 4 bases, there was a span of 5 bases. This CDR3 reads CASSSRGNTIYF. CDR3 coding DNA: TGTGCCAGCAGTTCTAGGGGAAACACCATATATTTT.

The chain recombines TRBV5-1 with TRBJ1-1, with a tentative D call TRBD1 (6 bases). CDR1 SGHRS and CDR2 YFSETQ come from the germline V gene. CDR3 size: 15 residues. With 4 bases removed from V and 4 bases from J, the gap between germline ends came to 17 bases. The CDR3 sequence: CASSPATGYGTEAFF. In DNA, the CDR3 is TGCGCCAGCAGCCCGGCGACAGGATATGGCACTGAAGCTTTCTTT.

V gene TRBV5-4 combines with J gene TRBJ1-1; 10 positions match TRBD1. With V trimmed by 4 bases and J by 2 bases, 14 bases remained unmatched. This CDR3 region has 18 residues. Germline V gene sequence: CDR1 SGHNT, CDR2 YYREEE (reference sequence). The CDR3 bases are TGTGCCAGCAGCACCACCCCGGGACAGGGGTTCATAAACACTGAAGCTTTCTTT. The encoded protein is CASSTTPGQGFINTEAFF.

This chain links TRBV5-5 with TRBJ1-2, with unresolved D. The CDR3 has 13 amino acids. Germline lookup yields CDR1 SGHKS and CDR2 YYEKEE (reference sequence). Trimming stripped 4 bases from V and 4 bases from J, with 11 bases between. CDR3 bases: TGTGCCAGCAGCCCAGCGCACCTCTATGGCTACACCTTC. Translated: CASSPAHLYGYTF.

The rearrangement joins TRBV9 to TRBJ2-3; 7 bases map to TRBD1. The CDR3 length is 15 residues. Germline CDR1 and CDR2: SGDLS and YYNGEE. J was trimmed by 1 base and V by 6 bases; bases with no gene match: 8. CDR3 in amino acids: CASTLRDSRTDTQYF. CDR3 sequence (DNA): TGTGCCAGCACCCTGAGGGACAGTCGCACAGATACGCAGTATTTT. Filled out from reference TRBV9 and TRBJ2-3, the complete variable domain reads DSGVTQTPKHLITATGQRVTLRCSPRSGDLSVYWYQQSLDQGLQFLIQYYNGEERAKGNILERFSAQQFPDLHSELNLSSLELGDSALYFCASTLRDSRTDTQYFGPGTRLTVL.

This chain joins TRBV27 and TRBJ2-7, with TRBD1 identical over 7 bases. CDR3 size: 14 residues. Germline V gene data show CDR1 as MNHEY and CDR2 as SMNVEV (reference sequence). The junction had 8 bases not matched to a gene; V was cut back by 6 bases and J by 3 bases. CDR3 protein: CASSTRDRNYEQYF. CDR3 coding DNA: TGTGCCAGCAGCACCCGGGACAGAAACTACGAGCAGTACTTC.

The chain recombines TRBV5-4 with TRBJ1-1; 7 bases fit TRBD1. V lost 0 bases, J lost 0 bases, and 2 bases stayed unmatched. This CDR3 is 15 amino acids long. The V gene's germline CDR1 is SGHNT and CDR2 YYREEE (reference sequence). CDR3 coding DNA: TGTGCCAGCAGCTTGGTGGGGACAGTGAACACTGAAGCTTTCTTT. As protein: CASSLVGTVNTEAFF.